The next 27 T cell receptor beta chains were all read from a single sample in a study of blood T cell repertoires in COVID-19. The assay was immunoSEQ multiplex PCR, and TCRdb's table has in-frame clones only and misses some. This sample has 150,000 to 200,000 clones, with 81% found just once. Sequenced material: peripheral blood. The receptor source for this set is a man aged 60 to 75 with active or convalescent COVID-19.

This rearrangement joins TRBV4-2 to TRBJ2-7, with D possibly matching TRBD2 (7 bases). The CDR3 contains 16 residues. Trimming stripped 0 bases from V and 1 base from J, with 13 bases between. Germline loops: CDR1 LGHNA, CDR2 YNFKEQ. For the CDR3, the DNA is TGTGCCAGCAGCCAAGAGGGGGCGGGAGCTTCCTACGAGCAGTACTTC. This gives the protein CASSQEGAGASYEQYF.

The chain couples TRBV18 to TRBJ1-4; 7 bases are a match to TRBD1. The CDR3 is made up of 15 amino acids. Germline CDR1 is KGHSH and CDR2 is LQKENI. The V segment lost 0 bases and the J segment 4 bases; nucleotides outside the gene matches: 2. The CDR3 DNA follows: TGTGCCAGCTCACCACCCGGGACAGTTAATGAAAAACTGTTTTTT. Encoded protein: CASSPPGTVNEKLFF.

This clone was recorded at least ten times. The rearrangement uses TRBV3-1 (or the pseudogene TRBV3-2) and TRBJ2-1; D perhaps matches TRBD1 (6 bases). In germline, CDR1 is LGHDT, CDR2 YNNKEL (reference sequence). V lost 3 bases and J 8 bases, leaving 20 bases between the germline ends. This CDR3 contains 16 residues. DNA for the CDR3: TGTGCCAGCAGCCAGGACGTTCCCAGAGAGGGGGATGAGCAGTTCTTC. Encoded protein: CASSQDVPREGDEQFF.

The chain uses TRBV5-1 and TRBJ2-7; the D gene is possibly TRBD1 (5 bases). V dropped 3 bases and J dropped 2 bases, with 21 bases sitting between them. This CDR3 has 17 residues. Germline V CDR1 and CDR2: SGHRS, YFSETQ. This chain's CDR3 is CASSSTLIGAGPYEQYF. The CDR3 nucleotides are TGCGCCAGCAGCTCCACACTCATTGGGGCAGGTCCCTACGAGCAGTACTTC. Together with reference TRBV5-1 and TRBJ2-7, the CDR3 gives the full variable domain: KAGVTQTPRYLIKTRGQQVTLSCSPISGHRSVSWYQQTPGQGLQFLFEYFSETQRNKGNFPGRFSGRQFSNSRSEMNVSTLELGDSALYLCASSSTLIGAGPYEQYFGPGTRLTVT.

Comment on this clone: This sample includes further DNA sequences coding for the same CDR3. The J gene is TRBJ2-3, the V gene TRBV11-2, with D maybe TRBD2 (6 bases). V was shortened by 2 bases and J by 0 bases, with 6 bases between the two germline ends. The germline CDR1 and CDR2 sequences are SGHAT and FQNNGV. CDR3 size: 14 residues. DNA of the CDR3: TGTGCCAGCAGCTTACTAGCGAGCACAGATACGCAGTATTTT. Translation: CASSLLASTDTQYF.

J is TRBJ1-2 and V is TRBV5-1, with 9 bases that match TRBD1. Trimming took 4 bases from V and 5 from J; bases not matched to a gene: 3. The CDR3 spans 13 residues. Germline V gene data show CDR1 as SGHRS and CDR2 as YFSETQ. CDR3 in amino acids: CASSGQGTYGYTF. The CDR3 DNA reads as TGCGCCAGCAGCGGACAGGGGACATATGGCTACACCTTC.

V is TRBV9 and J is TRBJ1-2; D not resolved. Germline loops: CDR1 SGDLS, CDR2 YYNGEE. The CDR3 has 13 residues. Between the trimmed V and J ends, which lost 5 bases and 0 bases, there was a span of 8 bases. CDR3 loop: CASSPSPNYGYTF. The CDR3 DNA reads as TGTGCCAGCAGTCCCAGTCCTAACTATGGCTACACCTTC.

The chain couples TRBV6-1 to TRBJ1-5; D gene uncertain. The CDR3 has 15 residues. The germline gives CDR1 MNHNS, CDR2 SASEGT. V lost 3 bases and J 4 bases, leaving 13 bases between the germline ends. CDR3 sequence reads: CASSEVEGRNQPQHF. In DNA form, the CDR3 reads TGTGCCAGCAGTGAGGTGGAGGGCAGGAATCAGCCCCAGCATTTT.

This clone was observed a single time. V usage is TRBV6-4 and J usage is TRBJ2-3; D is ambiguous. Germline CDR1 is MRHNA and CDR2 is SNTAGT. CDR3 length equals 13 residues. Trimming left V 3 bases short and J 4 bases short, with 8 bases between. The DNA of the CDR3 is TGTGCCAGCAGTGAGGCAGGTTCAGATACGCAGTATTTT. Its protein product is CASSEAGSDTQYF.

As DNA, the CDR3 is TGTGCCAGCAGTTTAGGGGGACAGGGTCAGTACGAGCAGTACTTC. This encodes CASSLGGQGQYEQYF. The chain has TRBV28 and TRBJ2-7; TRBD1 agrees at 9 bases. The V segment lost 2 bases and the J segment 4 bases; nucleotides outside the gene matches: 6. Germline CDR1 is MDHEN and CDR2 is SYDVKM. CDR3 length equals 15 residues. The whole variable domain, remainder taken from reference TRBV28 and TRBJ2-7, is DVKVTQSSRYLVKRTGEKVFLECVQDMDHENMFWYRQDPGLGLRLIYFSYDVKMKEKGDIPEGYSVSREKKERFSLILESASTNQTSMYLCASSLGGQGQYEQYFGPGTRLTVT.

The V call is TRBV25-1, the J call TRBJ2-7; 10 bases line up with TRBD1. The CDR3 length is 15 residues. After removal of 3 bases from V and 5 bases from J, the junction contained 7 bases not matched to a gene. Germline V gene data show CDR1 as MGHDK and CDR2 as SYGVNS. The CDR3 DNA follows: TGTGCCAGCAGTGAGGCGGGACAGGGGAGCCACGAGCAGTACTTC. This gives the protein CASSEAGQGSHEQYF.

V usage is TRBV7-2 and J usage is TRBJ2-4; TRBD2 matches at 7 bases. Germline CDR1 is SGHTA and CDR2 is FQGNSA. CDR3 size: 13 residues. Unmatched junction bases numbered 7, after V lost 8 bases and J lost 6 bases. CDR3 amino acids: CASGRDGGNIQYF. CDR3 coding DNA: TGTGCCAGCGGGAGGGACGGGGGAAACATTCAGTACTTC.

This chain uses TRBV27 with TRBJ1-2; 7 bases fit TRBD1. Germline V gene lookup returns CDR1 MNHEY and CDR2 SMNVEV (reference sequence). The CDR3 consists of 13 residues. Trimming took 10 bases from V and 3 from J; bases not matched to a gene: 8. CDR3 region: CATRGAGDYGYTF. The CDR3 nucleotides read TGTGCCACCAGGGGGGCAGGGGACTATGGCTACACCTTC.

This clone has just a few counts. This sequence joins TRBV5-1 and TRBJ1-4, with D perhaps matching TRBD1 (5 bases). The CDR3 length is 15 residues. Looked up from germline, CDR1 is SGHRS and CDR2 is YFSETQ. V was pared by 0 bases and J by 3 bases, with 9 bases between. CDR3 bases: TGCGCCAGCAGCTTGGAAGGGGTGTCTAATGAAAAACTGTTTTTT. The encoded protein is CASSLEGVSNEKLFF.

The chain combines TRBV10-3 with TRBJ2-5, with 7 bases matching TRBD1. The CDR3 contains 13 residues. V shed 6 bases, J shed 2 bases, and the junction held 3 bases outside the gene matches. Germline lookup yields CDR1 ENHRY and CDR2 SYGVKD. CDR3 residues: CAIRGQPQETQYF. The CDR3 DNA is TGTGCCATCAGGGGACAGCCTCAAGAGACCCAGTACTTC.

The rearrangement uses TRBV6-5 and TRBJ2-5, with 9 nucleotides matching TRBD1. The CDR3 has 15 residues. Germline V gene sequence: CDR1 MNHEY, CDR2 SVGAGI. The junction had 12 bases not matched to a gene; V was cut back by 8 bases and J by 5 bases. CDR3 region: CASVPRTGATETQYF. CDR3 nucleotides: TGTGCCAGCGTGCCGAGGACAGGGGCAACGGAGACCCAGTACTTC.

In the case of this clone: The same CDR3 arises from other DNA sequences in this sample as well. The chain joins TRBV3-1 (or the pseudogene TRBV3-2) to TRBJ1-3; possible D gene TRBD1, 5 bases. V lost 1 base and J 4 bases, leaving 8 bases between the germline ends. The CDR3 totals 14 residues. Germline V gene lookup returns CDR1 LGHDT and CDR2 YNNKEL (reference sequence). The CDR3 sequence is CASSQVGGGNTIYF. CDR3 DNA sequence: TGTGCCAGCAGCCAAGTTGGGGGGGGAAACACCATATATTTT.

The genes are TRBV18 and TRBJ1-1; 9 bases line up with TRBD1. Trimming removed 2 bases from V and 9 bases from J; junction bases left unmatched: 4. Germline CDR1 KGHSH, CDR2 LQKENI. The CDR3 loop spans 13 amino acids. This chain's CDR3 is CASSPRDREQAFF. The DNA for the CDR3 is TGTGCCAGCTCACCAAGGGACAGGGAACAAGCTTTCTTT.

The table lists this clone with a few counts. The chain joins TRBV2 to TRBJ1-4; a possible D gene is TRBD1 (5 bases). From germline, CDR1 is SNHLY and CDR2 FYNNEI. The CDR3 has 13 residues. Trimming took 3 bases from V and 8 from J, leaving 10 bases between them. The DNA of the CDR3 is TGTGCCAGCAGTGATACAGGTCGGGAAAAACTGTTTTTT. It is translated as CASSDTGREKLFF.

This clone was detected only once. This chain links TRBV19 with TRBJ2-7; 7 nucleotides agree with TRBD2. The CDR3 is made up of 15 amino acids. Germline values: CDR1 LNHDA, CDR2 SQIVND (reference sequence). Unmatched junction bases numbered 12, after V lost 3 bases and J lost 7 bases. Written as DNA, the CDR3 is TGTGCCAGTAGTATGGCTTGGCGGGAGCTAGGGGAGCAGTACTTC. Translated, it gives CASSMAWRELGEQYF.

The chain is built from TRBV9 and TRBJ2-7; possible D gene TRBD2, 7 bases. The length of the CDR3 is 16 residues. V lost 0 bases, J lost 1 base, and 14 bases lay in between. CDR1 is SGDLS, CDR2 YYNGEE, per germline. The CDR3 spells CASSVEAGALSYEQYF. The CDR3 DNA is TGTGCCAGCAGCGTAGAGGCGGGGGCCTTATCCTACGAGCAGTACTTC.

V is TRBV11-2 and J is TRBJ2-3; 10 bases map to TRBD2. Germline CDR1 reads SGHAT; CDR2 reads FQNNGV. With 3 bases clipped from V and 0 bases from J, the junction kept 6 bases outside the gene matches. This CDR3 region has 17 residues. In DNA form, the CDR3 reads TGTGCCAGCAGCTTCCCGCTTAGCGGGGGGAGCACAGATACGCAGTATTTT. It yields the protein CASSFPLSGGSTDTQYF.

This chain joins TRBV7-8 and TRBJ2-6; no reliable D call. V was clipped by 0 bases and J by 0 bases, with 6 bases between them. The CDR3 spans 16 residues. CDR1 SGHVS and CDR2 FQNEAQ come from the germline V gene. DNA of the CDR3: TGTGCCAGCAGCTTAGCGTGGCCCTCTGGGGCCAACGTCCTGACTTTC. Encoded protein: CASSLAWPSGANVLTF.

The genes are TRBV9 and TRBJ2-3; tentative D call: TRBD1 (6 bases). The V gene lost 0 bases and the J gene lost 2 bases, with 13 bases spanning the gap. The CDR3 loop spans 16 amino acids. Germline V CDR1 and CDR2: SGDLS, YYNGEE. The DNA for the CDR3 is TGTGCCAGCAGCGTAGAAGGGGGAGCGATCACAGATACGCAGTATTTT. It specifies CASSVEGGAITDTQYF.

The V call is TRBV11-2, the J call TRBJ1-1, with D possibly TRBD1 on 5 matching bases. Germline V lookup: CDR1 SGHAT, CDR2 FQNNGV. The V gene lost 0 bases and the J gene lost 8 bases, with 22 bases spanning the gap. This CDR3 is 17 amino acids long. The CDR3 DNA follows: TGTGCCAGCAGCTTAGAGGGGCCTAGGAGTTCGCCCCCGGAAGCTTTCTTT. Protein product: CASSLEGPRSSPPEAFF.

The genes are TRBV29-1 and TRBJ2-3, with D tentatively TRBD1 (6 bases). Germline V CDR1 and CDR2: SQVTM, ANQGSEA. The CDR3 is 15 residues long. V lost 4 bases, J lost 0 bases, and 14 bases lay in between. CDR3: CSVAPTGSSTDTQYF. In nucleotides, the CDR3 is TGCAGCGTTGCCCCTACAGGGTCTAGCACAGATACGCAGTATTTT.

This chain's CDR3 is CASRNTGEWETQYF. The CDR3 DNA reads as TGTGCCAGCCGTAATACAGGGGAATGGGAGACCCAGTACTTC. The genes are TRBV27 and TRBJ2-5; 7 bases match TRBD1. The CDR3 contains 14 residues. Unmatched junction bases numbered 11, after V lost 8 bases and J lost 5 bases. From germline, CDR1 is MNHEY and CDR2 SMNVEV (reference sequence).